Sequencing of this T cell receptor (beta chain) was carried out in a study of cytomegalovirus exposure and HLA in healthy donors. Study details: Early on, a data release was issued that held about 85 million unique TCRs from HLA-typed donors.

Comments on this clone: What it recognizes is unknown.

It was with 60 Vbeta and 13 Jbeta primers that the PCR ran. Clones were read by immunoSEQ multiplex PCR, and TCRdb kept only the in-frame ones, dropping some. The table shows around 130,000 clones, with roughly three quarters occurring only once. Points from the study as a whole: Most TCR sequences were rare, but some public TCRs occurred in many donors. A later analysis showed TCR association rates differing by HLA locus, peaking at DRB1 and lowest at HLA-C.

The receptor was derived from a man aged 25 to 45 in good health and CMV-seronegative. The sample taken for sequencing was PBMCs.

The CDR3 loop is CASSYPANGGELFF. The DNA for the CDR3 is TGTGCCAGCAGTTACCCCGCGAACGGCGGGGAGCTGTTTTTT. V and J are TRBV6-6 and TRBJ2-2; unclear D gene. V lost 2 bases, J lost 7 bases, and 11 bases lay in between. The germline gives CDR1 MNHNY, CDR2 SVGAGI (reference sequence). The CDR3 is 14 residues long.